The 23 T cell receptor beta chains below were found in one sample sequenced in a study of PD-L1 blockade in urothelial cancer. TCRdb keeps only in-frame clones here, not all; method: immunoSEQ multiplex PCR. Here the sample spans around 110,000 clones, around 89% being singletons. The time point was: peripheral blood 6 weeks after treatment start. Specimen: PBMCs, collected around atezolizumab (anti-PD-L1) treatment. All receptors come from a man aged 55 to 70 with urothelial cancer.

The chain joins TRBV30 to TRBJ2-4, with 11 bases lining up with TRBD1. V lost 4 bases to trimming and J lost 4 bases; unmatched junction nucleotides: 15. CDR3 size: 18 residues. The germline V gene has CDR1 GTSNPN and CDR2 SVGIG (reference sequence). DNA of the CDR3: TGTGCCTGGAACGGACAGGGGGCGCCGAGATTGCGAAAAAACATTCAGTACTTC. This encodes CAWNGQGAPRLRKNIQYF.

The V gene is TRBV19, the J gene TRBJ2-1, with 10 bases identical to TRBD2. V dropped 5 bases and J dropped 1; count of bases not matched to a gene: 20. The CDR3 is 21 amino acids. Per the germline V gene, CDR1 is LNHDA and CDR2 is SQIVND (reference sequence). CDR3 loop: CASSPRAAGGPPSGSYNEQFF. CDR3 sequence (DNA): TGTGCCAGTAGTCCACGAGCAGCGGGAGGGCCCCCCTCAGGATCCTACAATGAGCAGTTCTTC.

The chain has TRBV19 and TRBJ2-6; 12 nucleotides agree with TRBD2. The germline V gene has CDR1 LNHDA and CDR2 SQIVND (reference sequence). The CDR3 consists of 17 residues. J was trimmed by 2 bases and V by 4 bases; bases with no gene match: 3. CDR3 in DNA: TGTGCCAGTAGTACCGGACTAGCGGGGACTGGGGCCAACGTCCTGACTTTC. The encoded protein is CASSTGLAGTGANVLTF.

This rearrangement joins TRBV29-1 to TRBJ1-1; no definite D call. V lost 4 bases and J 0 bases, leaving 9 bases between the germline ends. Germline assignment: CDR1 SQVTM and CDR2 ANQGSEA. There are 13 residues in the CDR3. The DNA of the CDR3 is TGCAGCGTTGTCCGTCGGTTGAACACTGAAGCTTTCTTT. Translated: CSVVRRLNTEAFF.

The genes are TRBV4-1 and TRBJ2-7; 14 nucleotides agree with TRBD2. There are 19 residues in the CDR3. After removal of 2 bases from V and 2 bases from J, the junction contained 11 bases not matched to a gene. Germline CDR1 reads MGHRA; CDR2 reads YSYEKL. The chain's CDR3 is CASSQLPPGLAGVTYEQYF. As DNA, the CDR3 is TGCGCCAGCAGCCAACTCCCCCCGGGACTAGCGGGAGTTACCTACGAGCAGTACTTC.

The gene calls are TRBV6-6 and TRBJ2-5; 13 nucleotides align to TRBD2. Germline CDR1 reads MNHNY; CDR2 reads SVGAGI (reference sequence). V shed 5 bases and J 4 bases; nucleotides not matched to a gene: 4. The CDR3 is 15 residues long. The DNA for the CDR3 is TGTGCCAGCAGTCTCGGACTAGCGGGGGCAGAGACCCAGTACTTC. Translated, it gives CASSLGLAGAETQYF.

DNA for the CDR3: TGTGCCAGCAGCTTACAGGCTAGCGGGACACAGACCCAGTACTTC. Translation gives CASSLQASGTQTQYF. The chain is built from TRBV7-2 and TRBJ2-5; 9 nucleotides align to TRBD2. The junction had 7 bases not matched to a gene; V was cut back by 2 bases and J by 6 bases. This CDR3 has 15 residues. From germline, CDR1 is SGHTA and CDR2 FQGNSA.

On this clone itself: Different DNA sequences within this sample yield the same CDR3. CDR3 bases: TGTGCCAGCAGTCGGGGGACCTACGAGCAGTACTTC. Encoded protein: CASSRGTYEQYF. The rearrangement uses TRBV27 and TRBJ2-7; D is perhaps TRBD2 (6 bases). The V end was cut by 5 bases, the J end by 2 bases, with 7 bases between. The germline CDR1 and CDR2 sequences are MNHEY and SMNVEV (reference sequence). CDR3 size: 12 residues.

The rearrangement links TRBV12-5 to TRBJ1-2; 7 positions agree with TRBD1. The CDR3 totals 16 residues. The trim removed 6 bases at V and 3 bases at J, leaving 13 bases unmatched. Looked up from germline, CDR1 is LGHNT and CDR2 is FRNRAP. The CDR3 coding sequence is TGTGCTAGTGGGACCCCTATGGGCAGGGGGTACTATGGCTACACCTTC. Translation: CASGTPMGRGYYGYTF.

The V call is TRBV10-3, the J call TRBJ2-7, with D possibly being TRBD2 (5 bases). The CDR3 totals 12 residues. CDR1 and CDR2 from the germline V gene are ENHRY and SYGVKD. V lost 3 bases and J lost 7, with 10 bases in between. DNA of the CDR3: TGTGCCATCAGTGAACTAGTTTGGGAGCAGTACTTC. It codes for CAISELVWEQYF.

This sequence joins TRBV30 and TRBJ1-1; 8 bases match TRBD1. The ends lost 1 base at V and 5 bases at J; junction bases unmatched: 9. Per germline, CDR1 GTSNPN and CDR2 SVGIG (reference sequence). The CDR3 runs to 15 residues. The CDR3 here is CAWSEFQGARTEAFF. The CDR3 nucleotides are TGTGCCTGGAGTGAATTCCAGGGGGCGCGTACTGAAGCTTTCTTT.

The chain joins TRBV30 to TRBJ2-2, with 13 bases aligning to TRBD2. The CDR3 extends over 16 amino acids. Germline CDR1 reads GTSNPN; CDR2 reads SVGIG (reference sequence). Trimming took 4 bases from V and 2 from J; bases not matched to a gene: 4. The CDR3 nucleotides are TGTGCCTGGAATACGGGACTAGCGGGAAACACCGGGGAGCTGTTTTTT. Encoded protein: CAWNTGLAGNTGELFF.

In DNA form, the CDR3 reads TGTGCCAGCAGTCCCTCGGCGGGAGGGCCCTCCGTAGCCTACAATGAGCAGTTCTTC. It yields the protein CASSPSAGGPSVAYNEQFF. The chain combines TRBV28 with TRBJ2-1; 9 nucleotides match TRBD2. After removal of 5 bases from V and 2 bases from J, the junction contained 16 bases not matched to a gene. Germline V lookup: CDR1 MDHEN, CDR2 SYDVKM. The CDR3 contains 19 residues.

V and J are TRBV5-6 and TRBJ2-2; D is ambiguous. The CDR3 loop spans 13 amino acids. CDR1 SGHDT and CDR2 YYEEEE come from the germline V gene. V was trimmed by 2 bases and J by 1 base, leaving 3 bases between them. CDR3 region: CASSFLNTGELFF. In DNA form, the CDR3 reads TGTGCCAGCAGCTTCCTGAACACCGGGGAGCTGTTTTTT.

This chain links TRBV7-8 with TRBJ2-3; a possible D gene is TRBD2 (6 bases). V gave up 1 base and J gave up 3 bases, with 17 bases separating them. The CDR3 contains 17 residues. Germline-derived CDR1 and CDR2 are SGHVS and FQNEAQ. CDR3 residues: CASSLGARAGKTDTQYF. The CDR3 DNA follows: TGTGCCAGCAGCTTAGGGGCGAGGGCGGGGAAGACAGATACGCAGTATTTT.

In DNA, the CDR3 is TGTGCCAGCAGCTGGGGACTAGCCCTCAGGGAGCTGTTTTTT. Encoded protein: CASSWGLALRELFF. The chain recombines TRBV28 with TRBJ2-2; the match to TRBD2 covers 9 bases. The CDR3 spans 14 residues. V lost 6 bases and J lost 9; bases outside the gene matches: 8. CDR1 MDHEN and CDR2 SYDVKM come from the germline V gene.

This clone was detected a few times. V gene TRBV29-1 combines with J gene TRBJ2-5; the D is unclear. Germline V gene sequence: CDR1 SQVTM, CDR2 ANQGSEA. V was clipped by 4 bases and J by 5 bases, with 11 bases between them. The CDR3 totals 12 residues. CDR3 in amino acids: CSVAVPQETQYF. The DNA of the CDR3 is TGCAGCGTTGCAGTTCCCCAGGAGACCCAGTACTTC.

The CDR3 nucleotides are TGTGCCAGCAGCCAAGACAGGGTTGAAGATACGCAGTATTTT. It is translated as CASSQDRVEDTQYF. V gene TRBV7-2 combines with J gene TRBJ2-3; 7 positions match TRBD1. Unmatched junction bases numbered 7, after V lost 5 bases and J lost 5 bases. The CDR3 runs to 14 residues. Germline assignment: CDR1 SGHTA and CDR2 FQGNSA.

The chain couples TRBV7-2 to TRBJ1-2; 7 positions match TRBD1. Germline V gene sequence: CDR1 SGHTA, CDR2 FQGNSA. Trimming took 2 bases from V and 4 from J; bases not matched to a gene: 7. The CDR3 contains 15 residues. CDR3 in DNA: TGTGCCAGCAGCTTAAACGGAGGGGGCAGCTATGGCTACACCTTC. It encodes CASSLNGGGSYGYTF.

This chain joins TRBV5-1 and TRBJ2-7; TRBD1 matches at 7 bases. V was clipped by 0 bases and J by 6 bases; unmatched bases: 9. CDR3 length equals 15 residues. CDR1 SGHRS and CDR2 YFSETQ come from the germline V gene. This CDR3 is CASSLVTDRFTEQYF. The DNA for the CDR3 is TGCGCCAGCAGCTTGGTTACGGACAGGTTTACCGAGCAGTACTTC.

The CDR3: CASSQNAPNQPQHF. In nucleotides, the CDR3 is TGTGCCAGCAGCCAGAACGCACCTAATCAGCCCCAGCATTTT. The rearrangement links TRBV7-2 to TRBJ1-5; D not resolved. Trimming left V 5 bases short and J 4 bases short, with 12 bases between. CDR1 and CDR2 from the germline V gene are SGHTA and FQGNSA. This CDR3 has 14 amino acids.

The CDR3 DNA reads TGTGCCAGCAGTTCCGGGACAGCAAGTATGGCTGAGCAGTTCTTC. Protein product: CASSSGTASMAEQFF. The chain links TRBV9 to TRBJ2-1; 7 bases line up with TRBD1. Germline CDR1 reads SGDLS; CDR2 reads YYNGEE. The CDR3 totals 15 residues. Losses at the gene ends were 5 bases for V and 9 bases for J; bases not matched to a gene: 14.

This rearrangement joins TRBV28 to TRBJ2-7; 10 nucleotides agree with TRBD1. V lost 6 bases and J lost 5; bases outside the gene matches: 7. The CDR3 length is 14 residues. Germline CDR1 and CDR2: MDHEN and SYDVKM. The CDR3 nucleotides are TGTGCCAGCAGGTCGGGACAGGGGTTCAACGAGCAGTACTTC. Translated: CASRSGQGFNEQYF.